The sequence of this T cell receptor beta chain was determined in a study (dated by TCRdb to about 2017). Context from the whole study: Human CD8+ TCR repertoires recognizing immunodominant viral antigens were characterized by means of sequence and structural analyses. Points the paper makes about the study in general: According to the report, the CD8+ TCR repertoires were highly diverse, and those specific to different immunodominant viral antigens were distinct from each other.

This clonotype is hyperexpanded (1% or more) in its sample. Its antigen is unknown. The input lacks base qualities; no much larger clone sits a single base away. V is reduced by 3 bases and J by 2 bases, leaving a spacing of 7 bases between them. From the cysteine up to the phenylalanine, the CDR3 has a length of 13 residues. The DNA shown is the 39-base CDR3, in frame from base 1. The germline V gene provides CDR1 SGDLS and CDR2 YYNGEE. Sequencing was performed on an Illumina HiSeq 2500. TCRdb handled the public reads itself, with Q25 trimming in fastp and clone calling in MiXCR, and kept productive beta chains. One record per CDR3 amino acid sequence lists the most common genes and DNA. The table for this sample lists about 64 distinct CDR3 sequences.

The TCR comes from a male donor. The source material was CD8+ T cells (not recorded whether cultured). Rearrangement joined TRBV9 to TRBJ2-3, with the D gene call left open. In nucleotides, the sequence is TGTGCCAGCAGCGCATACGACACAGATACGCAGTATTTT. The translation is CASSAYDTDTQYF.